This TCR beta chain was identified during a study of tumor-infiltrating lymphocytes in primary liver carcinoma. Across the whole study: Primary liver carcinoma, confirmed by histopathology, was surgically resected. Recorded tumor stage was T1-T3 N0M0, with diameters of about 4.2 to 10 cm.

Both blood RNA, taken from unsorted whole blood, and germline DNA were extracted. Investigators obtained 4 to 5 milliliters of peripheral blood ahead of surgery. Production of TCR beta cDNA used 500 ng total RNA together with a constant-region primer. A slightly modified ARM-PCR protocol with three nested multiplex PCR rounds produced these TCR beta libraries. In the first two PCR rounds, TRBV1-TRBV30 forward primers were paired with a C-beta reverse primer, and each round lasted approximately 9 cycles. TCRdb fed the multiplex PCR reads into MiXCR, producing one record per CDR3 protein. The sample gives 180,000 or so distinct CDR3 sequences, approximately 60% of which show up once; around 68% is in the top ten. The CDR3 has 14 amino acids. The V and J ends lost 5 bases and 1 base respectively, with 8 bases between them. The V gene's germline CDR1 is SGHAT and CDR2 FQDESV (reference sequence).

The chain links TRBV11-1 to TRBJ2-2; no clear D gene. This clonotype originated in a man aged 35 to 55 with primary liver carcinoma and hepatitis B virus infection. The source material was peripheral blood. CDR3 in amino acids: CASSISGNTGELFF. The CDR3 DNA follows: TGTGCCAGCAGCATAAGTGGGAACACCGGGGAGCTGTTTTTT.